This TCR beta chain appears in the sequencing data of a study of T cell repertoires in cytomegalovirus infection. Note on this clonotype: What it recognizes is unknown.

The CDR3 is 12 amino acids. V shed 11 bases and J shed 5 bases, with 14 bases lying between them. Looked up from germline, CDR1 is LNHNV and CDR2 is YYDKDF (reference sequence). TCRdb used MiXCR to reprocess the reads, holding one entry per CDR3 protein. In the table there are hundreds of thousands of distinct CDR3 sequences, 25% to 40% of which are singletons. The material was cultured CD8+ T cells from PBMCs, obtained from culture after CMV antigen stimulation. This receptor was obtained from a human donor in good health (CMV status not recorded). Some clones in this sample may be carry-over from other donors' samples. This chain uses TRBV15 with TRBJ2-3; D possibly corresponds to TRBD2 (7 bases). The CDR3 sequence is CASSGGGDTQYF. The CDR3 region has the DNA TGTGCCTCATCGGGGGGCGGAGATACGCAGTATTTT. The whole variable domain, filled in from reference TRBV15 and TRBJ2-3, reads DAMVIQNPRYQVTQFGKPVTLSCSQTLNHNVMYWYQQKSSQAPKLLFHYYDKDFNNEADTPDNFQSRRPNTSFCFLDIRSPGLGDTAMYLCASSGGGDTQYFGPGTRLTVL.